The next 29 T cell receptor beta chains were all read from a single sample in a study of beta chain features in type 1 diabetes. The sequenced template was cDNA made from the entire isolated RNA. TCRdb's copy holds only in-frame clones and misses some; the assay was immunoSEQ multiplex PCR. The sample yields about 320,000 clones, about 14% seen once. Sequenced sample: central memory CD4+ T cells from blood. All receptors derive from a man aged 30 to 39 in good health.

The chain links TRBV29-1 to TRBJ1-2; D perhaps matches TRBD1 (6 bases). CDR3 size: 15 residues. The V end was cut by 7 bases, the J end by 4 bases, with 22 bases between. Germline lookup yields CDR1 SQVTM and CDR2 ANQGSEA. The CDR3, as DNA: TGCAGCGCGGGTGAATCCGGGGGCGCAAGCTATGGCTACACCTTC. Amino acid sequence: CSAGESGGASYGYTF.

The rearrangement uses TRBV6-5 and TRBJ1-6, with D perhaps TRBD1 (5 bases). This CDR3 comprises 15 residues. The V gene's germline CDR1 is MNHEY and CDR2 SVGAGI. The ends were cut back, 5 bases at V and 2 bases at J, with 10 bases in the middle. The CDR3 reads CASSPEGTYNSPLHF. In DNA form, the CDR3 reads TGTGCCAGCAGTCCCGAGGGGACCTATAATTCACCCCTCCACTTT.

Points on this clone: Distinct nucleotide sequences in the sample also encode this CDR3. This chain links TRBV5-1 with TRBJ1-5; 10 bases fit TRBD1. Per germline, CDR1 SGHRS and CDR2 YFSETQ. The V and J ends lost 0 bases and 4 bases, in that order; junction bases with no gene match: 1. The CDR3 consists of 15 residues. CDR3: CASSLGTGGNQPQHF. In DNA, the CDR3 is TGCGCCAGCAGCTTGGGGACAGGGGGGAATCAGCCCCAGCATTTT.

The V and J genes are TRBV7-2 and TRBJ2-3; TRBD2 is a possible D gene (5 bases). Germline loops: CDR1 SGHTA, CDR2 FQGNSA. The ends were cut back, 6 bases at V and 5 bases at J, with 9 bases in the middle. The CDR3 contains 12 residues. CDR3 region: CASSMGRDTQYF. DNA for the CDR3: TGTGCCAGCAGTATGGGGAGAGATACGCAGTATTTT.

This rearrangement joins TRBV19 to TRBJ1-1, with a weak D call TRBD1 (6 bases). The CDR3 runs 18 residues. Germline-derived CDR1 and CDR2 are LNHDA and SQIVND (reference sequence). Trimming stripped 5 bases from V and 6 bases from J, with 28 bases between. DNA of the CDR3: TGTGCCAGTAGTGCTCGCCCGGGACCCAAGAGGGGGTGGTCTGAAGCTTTCTTT. This encodes CASSARPGPKRGWSEAFF.

The rearrangement uses TRBV2 and TRBJ1-5; tentatively, D is TRBD1 (6 bases). The CDR3 length is 15 residues. Germline V gene lookup returns CDR1 SNHLY and CDR2 FYNNEI. The V gene lost 2 bases and the J gene lost 9 bases, with 17 bases spanning the gap. In DNA, the CDR3 is TGTGCCAGCAGTGAAAATAAGGCGGGGACATGGCCCCAGCATTTT. It specifies CASSENKAGTWPQHF.

The rearrangement uses TRBV25-1 and TRBJ1-2; D not certain. Between the trimmed V and J ends, which lost 2 bases and 10 bases, there was a span of 11 bases. Germline V gene sequence: CDR1 MGHDK, CDR2 SYGVNS. The CDR3 totals 12 residues. CDR3 nucleotide sequence: TGTGCCAGCAGTGAAGTTGATAGGAACTACACCTTC. Amino acids: CASSEVDRNYTF.

This clone was observed a single time. The rearrangement uses TRBV6-1 and TRBJ2-5; D not certain. CDR1 MNHNS and CDR2 SASEGT come from the germline V gene. Trimming stripped 3 bases from V and 3 bases from J, with 8 bases between. The CDR3 has 13 residues. CDR3 sequence: CASSERREETQYF. The DNA of the CDR3 is TGTGCCAGCAGTGAGCGGAGAGAAGAGACCCAGTACTTC.

The table lists this clone with a few counts. The chain has TRBV6-6 and TRBJ2-4; 7 nucleotides align to TRBD1. Germline V lookup: CDR1 MNHNY, CDR2 SVGAGI (reference sequence). V gave up 7 bases and J gave up 1 base; unmatched junction bases: 10. The CDR3 sequence is 16 residues long. The CDR3 is CASNQRAQGAKNIQYF. The CDR3 DNA follows: TGTGCCAGCAATCAGAGAGCACAGGGGGCCAAAAACATTCAGTACTTC.

J is TRBJ1-1 and V is TRBV12-5, with D hard to call. With 7 bases removed from V and 2 bases from J, the gap between germline ends came to 5 bases. Germline lookup yields CDR1 LGHNT and CDR2 FRNRAP. The CDR3 runs 11 residues. The CDR3 DNA reads TGTGCTAGTGCTCATAACACTGAAGCTTTCTTT. Its translation: CASAHNTEAFF.

At least ten counts were recorded for this clone. This chain joins TRBV14 and TRBJ1-6; 8 nucleotides agree with TRBD1. CDR1 SGHDN and CDR2 FVKESK come from the germline V gene. The CDR3 is 14 amino acids. With V trimmed by 5 bases and J by 7 bases, 4 bases remained unmatched. As DNA, the CDR3 is TGTGCCAGCAGCAACAACAGGGGGAATTCACCCCTCCACTTT. Translated, it gives CASSNNRGNSPLHF.

This clone was recorded many times. This sample includes further DNA sequences coding for the same CDR3. The chain couples TRBV12-5 to TRBJ2-3; no clear D gene. Germline CDR1 and CDR2: LGHNT and FRNRAP. The CDR3 contains 14 residues. V lost 1 base, J lost 0 bases, and 5 bases lay in between. The CDR3 is CASGLGSSTDTQYF. In nucleotides, the CDR3 is TGTGCTAGTGGTTTGGGGTCTAGCACAGATACGCAGTATTTT.

This chain links TRBV4-3 with TRBJ1-1, with 7 bases fitting TRBD1. The CDR3 runs to 18 residues. V dropped 0 bases and J dropped 4; count of bases not matched to a gene: 14. Per germline, CDR1 LGHNA and CDR2 YSLEER. The CDR3 bases are TGCGCCAGCAGCCAAGATACTACAGGGGTCTTACGGGCCACTGAAGCTTTCTTT. This translates into CASSQDTTGVLRATEAFF.

This clone was found a few times. V usage is TRBV2 and J usage is TRBJ2-5; a possible D gene is TRBD2 (5 bases). This CDR3 is built from 11 residues. The V end was cut by 6 bases, the J end by 4 bases, with 6 bases between. Germline V lookup: CDR1 SNHLY, CDR2 FYNNEI. CDR3 DNA: TGTGCCAGCAGGGCGGGAGAGACCCAGTACTTC. Its translation: CASRAGETQYF.

The chain employs TRBV9 and TRBJ1-5; TRBD1 aligns across 10 bases. This CDR3 contains 14 residues. Germline V gene lookup returns CDR1 SGDLS and CDR2 YYNGEE. V gave up 4 bases and J gave up 4 bases; unmatched junction bases: 2. CDR3 sequence: CASSRTGGNQPQHF. CDR3 in DNA: TGTGCCAGCAGCCGGACAGGGGGTAATCAGCCCCAGCATTTT.

There are a few counts of this clone. The CDR3 DNA follows: TGTGCCAGCAGATCCGACAGGGGCCTCTACAATGAGCAGTTCTTC. It is translated as CASRSDRGLYNEQFF. The chain is built from TRBV7-2 and TRBJ2-1, with 8 bases matching TRBD1. Germline V CDR1 and CDR2: SGHTA, FQGNSA. With 6 bases clipped from V and 3 bases from J, the junction kept 7 bases outside the gene matches. CDR3 size: 15 residues.

The chain recombines TRBV7-9 with TRBJ2-5; 7 bases fit TRBD2. The CDR3 runs to 14 residues. Germline CDR1 and CDR2: SEHNR and FQNEAQ (reference sequence). J gave up 4 bases and V 5 bases, and 7 bases lay outside the gene matches. CDR3 coding DNA: TGTGCCAGCAGCCCTGCAGCGGGGCGAGAGACCCAGTACTTC. Residues: CASSPAAGRETQYF.

This clone has at least ten counts. The chain combines TRBV7-2 with TRBJ2-1, with D possibly matching TRBD2 (5 bases). This CDR3 comprises 16 residues. Germline V gives CDR1 SGHTA, CDR2 FQGNSA. V lost 5 bases and J 4 bases, leaving 18 bases between the germline ends. The CDR3 reads CASSPGSGNTYNEQFF. The CDR3 coding sequence is TGTGCCAGCAGCCCCGGCTCGGGGAACACTTACAATGAGCAGTTCTTC.

This clone was counted at least ten times. Other DNA sequences in the sample encode the same CDR3. J is TRBJ2-7 and V is TRBV2; D remains unclear. V lost 5 bases and J lost 2, with 4 bases in between. CDR3 length: 11 amino acids. CDR1 SNHLY and CDR2 FYNNEI come from the germline V gene. The CDR3 DNA reads as TGTGCCAGCAGTCATACCTACGAGCAGTACTTC. This encodes CASSHTYEQYF.

This clone was seen a handful of times. This chain connects TRBV9 to TRBJ2-1; 12 nucleotides align to TRBD2. CDR3 length equals 14 residues. The junction had 2 bases not matched to a gene; V was cut back by 0 bases and J by 10 bases. CDR1 SGDLS and CDR2 YYNGEE come from the germline V gene. Here the CDR3 reads CASSVGLAGVEQFF. CDR3 coding DNA: TGTGCCAGCAGCGTAGGACTAGCGGGAGTGGAGCAGTTCTTC.

The CDR3 spells CASSQGGQGSNYEQYF. The CDR3 DNA follows: TGCGCCAGCAGCCAAGGGGGACAGGGCTCCAACTACGAGCAGTACTTC. This sequence joins TRBV4-1 and TRBJ2-7; TRBD1 agrees at 9 bases. The germline gives CDR1 MGHRA, CDR2 YSYEKL. The CDR3 runs 16 residues. With V trimmed by 1 base and J by 3 bases, 7 bases remained unmatched.

This clone was picked up a small number of times. The V and J genes are TRBV7-2 and TRBJ2-3; 8 nucleotides line up with TRBD1. Looked up from germline, CDR1 is SGHTA and CDR2 is FQGNSA. V was clipped by 1 base and J by 2 bases; unmatched bases: 2. The CDR3 is made up of 15 amino acids. CDR3 amino acids: CASSLGQGYTDTQYF. The DNA for the CDR3 is TGTGCCAGCAGCTTAGGACAGGGGTACACAGATACGCAGTATTTT. The full variable domain, its missing parts supplied by reference TRBV7-2 and TRBJ2-3, is GAGVSQSPSNKVTEKGKDVELRCDPISGHTALYWYRQSLGQGLEFLIYFQGNSAPDKSGLPSDRFSAERTGGSVSTLTIQRTQQEDSAVYLCASSLGQGYTDTQYFGPGTRLTVL.

This clone was seen a handful of times. V and J are TRBV11-3 and TRBJ2-3, with 8 bases that match TRBD1. The trim removed 5 bases at V and 2 bases at J, leaving 3 bases unmatched. Germline V lookup: CDR1 SGHNT, CDR2 YENEEA. The CDR3 is 14 residues long. The CDR3: CASSPTGDTDTQYF. The CDR3 nucleotides read TGTGCCAGCAGCCCGACAGGGGACACAGATACGCAGTATTTT.

The rearrangement joins TRBV27 to TRBJ2-5; possibly TRBD1 or TRBD2 for D (5 bases each). The DNA end is a closer match to TRBJ2-7, so the J assignment may be wrong. The CDR3 extends over 13 amino acids. In germline, CDR1 is MNHEY, CDR2 SMNVEV (reference sequence). CDR3 nucleotides: TGTGCCAGCAGTACCGGGACCCCCTACGAGCAGTACTTC. This gives the protein CASSTGTPYEQYF.

This clone turned up a few times. The chain recombines TRBV5-1 with TRBJ1-3; D call uncertain. V lost 0 bases and J 0 bases, leaving 10 bases between the germline ends. The CDR3 is made up of 16 amino acids. The V gene's germline CDR1 is SGHRS and CDR2 YFSETQ. The CDR3 DNA is TGCGCCAGCAGCTTGGGAGTCGGAGACTCTGGAAACACCATATATTTT. Its protein product is CASSLGVGDSGNTIYF. Full variable domain (rest looked up from reference TRBV5-1 and TRBJ1-3): KAGVTQTPRYLIKTRGQQVTLSCSPISGHRSVSWYQQTPGQGLQFLFEYFSETQRNKGNFPGRFSGRQFSNSRSEMNVSTLELGDSALYLCASSLGVGDSGNTIYFGEGSWLTVV.

This clone was observed a few times. The V and J genes are TRBV6-4 and TRBJ2-2, with a weak D call TRBD1 (6 bases). The CDR3 runs 15 residues. Per germline, CDR1 MRHNA and CDR2 SNTAGT. V lost 7 bases, J lost 6 bases, and 18 bases lay in between. The CDR3 region is CASKMDRWGPGELFF. CDR3 sequence (DNA): TGTGCCAGCAAGATGGACCGTTGGGGGCCCGGGGAGCTGTTTTTT.

The chain carries TRBV10-3 and TRBJ2-2; a possible D gene is TRBD1 (6 bases). CDR3 size: 13 residues. In germline, CDR1 is ENHRY, CDR2 SYGVKD. Trimming cost V 7 bases and J 1 base, with 7 bases left between them. DNA of the CDR3: TGTGCCATCACAGGGGAGAACACCGGGGAGCTGTTTTTT. Its translation: CAITGENTGELFF.

This clone was picked up a small number of times. The V and J genes are TRBV5-4 and TRBJ2-5, with 7 nucleotides matching TRBD1. With 4 bases clipped from V and 2 bases from J, the junction kept 8 bases outside the gene matches. The CDR3 runs 15 residues. From germline, CDR1 is SGHNT and CDR2 YYREEE (reference sequence). This CDR3 is CASSAPTGVQETQYF. In nucleotides, the CDR3 is TGTGCCAGCAGCGCACCAACAGGGGTGCAAGAGACCCAGTACTTC.

The genes are TRBV7-9 and TRBJ2-5; D is unclear. The CDR3 contains 12 residues. Germline CDR1 SEHNR, CDR2 FQNEAQ (reference sequence). V dropped 1 base and J dropped 7 bases, with 7 bases sitting between them. The CDR3, as DNA: TGTGCCAGCAGCTTAGTAGGTGGGACCCAGTACTTC. Translated: CASSLVGGTQYF.